This T cell receptor (beta chain) comes out of a study of human thymus T cells. Germline-derived CDR1 and CDR2 are MGHRA and YSYEKL. The ends lost 4 bases at V and 5 bases at J; junction bases unmatched: 2. The CDR3 length is 13 residues. This clone was detected only once. Its antigen remains unidentified. Four of the eight donors gave roughly 0.5-1 mL blood during surgery. Genomic DNA was extracted from every available blood leukocyte. Libraries were prepared by immunoSEQ multiplex PCR; TCRdb keeps only in-frame clonotypes and omits some of them. The table has 46,000 or so clones, 95% seen once. Points from the study as a whole: Use of V and J genes seemed skewed within the thymic and blood repertoires.

V usage is TRBV4-1 and J usage is TRBJ2-7, with 10 bases identical to TRBD2. This sequence originates from a girl in the first two years of life with a congenital heart defect but otherwise immunologically healthy. The sample comprised blood. The CDR3 nucleotides read TGCGCCAGCAGCCGAGGACTAGCGGACGAGCAGTACTTC. Encoded protein: CASSRGLADEQYF.